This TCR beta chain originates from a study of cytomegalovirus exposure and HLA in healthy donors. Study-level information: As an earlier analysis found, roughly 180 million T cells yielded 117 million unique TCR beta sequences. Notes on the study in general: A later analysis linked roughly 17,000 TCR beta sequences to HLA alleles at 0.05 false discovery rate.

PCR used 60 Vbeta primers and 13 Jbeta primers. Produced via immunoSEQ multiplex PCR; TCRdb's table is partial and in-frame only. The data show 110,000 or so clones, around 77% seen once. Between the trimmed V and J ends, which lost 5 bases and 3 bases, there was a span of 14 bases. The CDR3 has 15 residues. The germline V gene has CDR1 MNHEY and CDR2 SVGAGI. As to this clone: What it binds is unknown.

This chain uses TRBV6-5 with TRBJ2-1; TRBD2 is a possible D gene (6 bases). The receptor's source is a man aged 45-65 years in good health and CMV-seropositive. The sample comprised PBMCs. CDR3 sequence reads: CASSRISGDYNEQFF. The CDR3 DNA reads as TGTGCCAGCAGTAGGATTAGCGGCGACTACAATGAGCAGTTCTTC.